This T cell receptor beta chain was retrieved from a study of cytomegalovirus exposure and HLA in healthy donors. With 0 bases removed from V and 9 bases from J, the gap between germline ends came to 21 bases. The CDR3 is made up of 16 amino acids. Germline CDR1 is GTSNPN and CDR2 is SVGIG (reference sequence). The PCR used 60 Vbeta and 13 Jbeta primers. The repertoire was sequenced with immunoSEQ multiplex PCR; TCRdb's copy has only in-frame clones and lacks some. The table lists more than 50,000 clones. The clonotype comes from a woman aged 40 to 50 in good health and CMV-seronegative. The material sequenced was PBMCs. The chain recombines TRBV30 with TRBJ1-5, with D possibly TRBD1 on 6 matching bases. The CDR3: CAWSVRGGGRVTPQHF. The CDR3 coding sequence is TGTGCCTGGAGTGTTCGGGGCGGGGGCCGGGTTACGCCCCAGCATTTT.